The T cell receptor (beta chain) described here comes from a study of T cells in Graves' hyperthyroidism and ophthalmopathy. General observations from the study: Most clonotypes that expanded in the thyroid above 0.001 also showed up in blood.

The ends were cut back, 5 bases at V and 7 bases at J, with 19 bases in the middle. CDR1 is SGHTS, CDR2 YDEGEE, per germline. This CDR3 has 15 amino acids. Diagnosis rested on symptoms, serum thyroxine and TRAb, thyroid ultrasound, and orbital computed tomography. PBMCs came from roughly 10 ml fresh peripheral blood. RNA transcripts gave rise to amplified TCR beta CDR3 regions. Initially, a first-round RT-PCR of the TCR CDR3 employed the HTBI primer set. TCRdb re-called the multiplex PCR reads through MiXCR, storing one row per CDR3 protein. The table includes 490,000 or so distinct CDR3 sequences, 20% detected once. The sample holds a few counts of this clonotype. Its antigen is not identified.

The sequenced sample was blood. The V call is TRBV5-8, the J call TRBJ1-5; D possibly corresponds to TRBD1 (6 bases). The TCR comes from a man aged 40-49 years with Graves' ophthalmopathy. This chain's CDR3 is CASSWTDDPKQPQHF. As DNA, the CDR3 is TGTGCCAGCAGTTGGACAGATGACCCGAAGCAGCCCCAGCATTTT. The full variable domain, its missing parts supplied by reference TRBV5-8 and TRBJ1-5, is EAGVTQSPTHLIKTRGQQATLRCSPISGHTSVYWYQQALGLGLQFLLWYDEGEERNRGNFPPRFSGRQFPNYSSELNVNALELEDSALYLCASSWTDDPKQPQHFGDGTRLSIL.